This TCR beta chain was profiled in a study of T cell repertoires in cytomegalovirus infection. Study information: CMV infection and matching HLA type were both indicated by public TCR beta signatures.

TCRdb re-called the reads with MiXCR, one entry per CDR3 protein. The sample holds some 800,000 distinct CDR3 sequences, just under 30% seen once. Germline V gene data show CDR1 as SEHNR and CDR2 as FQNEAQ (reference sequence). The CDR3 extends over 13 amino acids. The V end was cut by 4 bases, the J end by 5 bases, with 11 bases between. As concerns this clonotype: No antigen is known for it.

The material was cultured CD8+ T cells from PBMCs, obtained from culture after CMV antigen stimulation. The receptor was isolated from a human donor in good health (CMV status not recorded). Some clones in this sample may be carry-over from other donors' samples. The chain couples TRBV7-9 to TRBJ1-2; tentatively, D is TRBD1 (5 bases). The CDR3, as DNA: TGTGCCAGCAGCTCCCGGGACCTGTATGGCTACACCTTC. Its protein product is CASSSRDLYGYTF. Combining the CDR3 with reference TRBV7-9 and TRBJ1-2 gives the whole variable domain DTGVSQNPRHKITKRGQNVTFRCDPISEHNRLYWYRQTLGQGPEFLTYFQNEAQLEKSRLLSDRFSAERPKGSFSTLEIQRTEQGDSAMYLCASSSRDLYGYTFGSGTRLTVV.